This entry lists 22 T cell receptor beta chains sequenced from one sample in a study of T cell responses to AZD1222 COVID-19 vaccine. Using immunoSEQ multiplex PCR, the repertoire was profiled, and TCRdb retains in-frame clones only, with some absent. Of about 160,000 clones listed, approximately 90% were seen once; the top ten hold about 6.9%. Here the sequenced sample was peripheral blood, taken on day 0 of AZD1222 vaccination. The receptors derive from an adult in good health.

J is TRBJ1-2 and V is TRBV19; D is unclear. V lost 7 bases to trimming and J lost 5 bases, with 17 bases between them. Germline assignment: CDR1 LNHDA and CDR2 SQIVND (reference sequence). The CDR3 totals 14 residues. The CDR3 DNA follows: TGTGCCAGTATGGGGAATCCAGAGTCATATGGCTACACCTTC. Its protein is CASMGNPESYGYTF.

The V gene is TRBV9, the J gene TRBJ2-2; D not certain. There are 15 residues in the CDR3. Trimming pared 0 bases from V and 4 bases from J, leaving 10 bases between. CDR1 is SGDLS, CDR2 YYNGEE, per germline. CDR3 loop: CASSVDSLGTGELFF. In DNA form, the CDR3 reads TGTGCCAGCAGCGTAGACAGTCTGGGCACCGGGGAGCTGTTTTTT.

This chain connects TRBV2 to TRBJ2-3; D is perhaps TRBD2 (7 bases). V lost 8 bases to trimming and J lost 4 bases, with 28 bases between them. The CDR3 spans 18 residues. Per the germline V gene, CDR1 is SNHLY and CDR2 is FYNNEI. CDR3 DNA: TGTGCCAGCGGAGTGTTCGGCGGGGGCGGCGGGGCCCCAGATACGCAGTATTTT. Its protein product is CASGVFGGGGGAPDTQYF.

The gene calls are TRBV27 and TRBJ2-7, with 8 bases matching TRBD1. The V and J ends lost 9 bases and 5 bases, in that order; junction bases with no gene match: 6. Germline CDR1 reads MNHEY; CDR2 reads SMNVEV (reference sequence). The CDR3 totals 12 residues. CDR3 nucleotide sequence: TGTGCCAGAACGACAGGGGTCAACGAGCAGTACGTC. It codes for CARTTGVNEQYV.

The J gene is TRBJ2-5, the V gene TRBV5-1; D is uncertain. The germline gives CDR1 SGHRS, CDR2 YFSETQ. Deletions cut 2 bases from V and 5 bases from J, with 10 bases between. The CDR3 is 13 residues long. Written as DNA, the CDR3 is TGCGCCAGCAGCTTCCCCAGTCGGGAGACCCAGTACTTC. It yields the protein CASSFPSRETQYF.

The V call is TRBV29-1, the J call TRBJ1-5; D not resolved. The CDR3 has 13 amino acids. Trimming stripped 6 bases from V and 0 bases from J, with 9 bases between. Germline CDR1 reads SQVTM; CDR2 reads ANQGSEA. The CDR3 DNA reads TGCAGCGTCCAAGGCCATAGCAATCAGCCCCAGCATTTT. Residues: CSVQGHSNQPQHF.

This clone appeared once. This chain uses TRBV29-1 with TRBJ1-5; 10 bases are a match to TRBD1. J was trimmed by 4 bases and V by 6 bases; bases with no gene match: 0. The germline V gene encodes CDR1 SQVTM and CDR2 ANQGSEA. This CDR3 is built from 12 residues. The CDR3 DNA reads TGCAGCGTGGGACAGGGGAATCAGCCCCAGCATTTT. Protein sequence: CSVGQGNQPQHF.

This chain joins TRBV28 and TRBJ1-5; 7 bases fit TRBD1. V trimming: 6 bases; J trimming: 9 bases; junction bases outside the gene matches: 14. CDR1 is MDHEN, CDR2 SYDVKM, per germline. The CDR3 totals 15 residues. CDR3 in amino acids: CASRQGVGYYRPQHF. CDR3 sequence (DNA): TGTGCCAGCAGGCAGGGGGTGGGATATTATCGGCCCCAGCATTTT.

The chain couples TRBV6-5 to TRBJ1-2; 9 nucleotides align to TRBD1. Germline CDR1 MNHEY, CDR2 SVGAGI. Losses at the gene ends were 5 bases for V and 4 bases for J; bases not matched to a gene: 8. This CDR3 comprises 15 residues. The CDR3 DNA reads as TGTGCCAGCAGTCGTGGGACAGGGCGCGGCTATGGCTACACCTTC. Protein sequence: CASSRGTGRGYGYTF.

The DNA for the CDR3 is TGCAGCGTCGACACCTTCAATGAGCAGTTCTTC. It yields the protein CSVDTFNEQFF. This sequence joins TRBV29-1 and TRBJ2-1; D is uncertain. Germline V CDR1 and CDR2: SQVTM, ANQGSEA. The CDR3 is made up of 11 amino acids. Trimming shortened V by 6 bases and J by 6 bases, and 9 bases separated the two germline ends.

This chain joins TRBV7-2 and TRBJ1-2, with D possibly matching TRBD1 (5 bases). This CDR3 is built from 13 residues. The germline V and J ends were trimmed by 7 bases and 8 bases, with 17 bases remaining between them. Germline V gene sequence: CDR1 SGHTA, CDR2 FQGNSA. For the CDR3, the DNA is TGTGCCAGCACCGCACAAAGGGGATGGGGCTACACCTTC. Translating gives CASTAQRGWGYTF. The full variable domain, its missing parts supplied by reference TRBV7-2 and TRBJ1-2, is GAGVSQSPSNKVTEKGKDVELRCDPISGHTALYWYRQSLGQGLEFLIYFQGNSAPDKSGLPSDRFSAERTGGSVSTLTIQRTQQEDSAVYLCASTAQRGWGYTFGSGTRLTVV.

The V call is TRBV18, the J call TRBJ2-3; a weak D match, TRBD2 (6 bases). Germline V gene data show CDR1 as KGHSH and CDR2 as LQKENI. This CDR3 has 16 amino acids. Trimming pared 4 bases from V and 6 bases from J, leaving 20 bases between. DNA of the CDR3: TGTGCCAGCTCACTTTCCCAAGGGTTAGCGGAGGATACGCAGTATTTT. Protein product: CASSLSQGLAEDTQYF.

The CDR3 DNA sequence: TGTGCCAGCAGATCCCTGGGTCGGGATAATCAGCCCCAGCATTTT. Its protein is CASRSLGRDNQPQHF. J is TRBJ1-5 and V is TRBV6-5; no firm D call. Germline-derived CDR1 and CDR2 are MNHEY and SVGAGI. The CDR3 sequence is 15 residues long. V lost 6 bases to trimming and J lost 4 bases, with 16 bases between them.

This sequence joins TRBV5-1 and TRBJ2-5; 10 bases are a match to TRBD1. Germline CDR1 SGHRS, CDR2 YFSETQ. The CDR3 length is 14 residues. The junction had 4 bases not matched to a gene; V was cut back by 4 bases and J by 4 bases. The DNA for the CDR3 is TGCGCCAGCAGCGCCTGGACAGGGGGAGAGACCCAGTACTTC. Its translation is CASSAWTGGETQYF.

As DNA, the CDR3 is TGCGCCAGCAGCCACGGACAGGGGGATTTTGGCTACACCTTC. Protein product: CASSHGQGDFGYTF. This chain connects TRBV4-1 to TRBJ1-2; 10 bases line up with TRBD1. With V trimmed by 3 bases and J by 7 bases, 5 bases remained unmatched. Germline CDR1 and CDR2: MGHRA and YSYEKL. The CDR3 is 14 residues long.

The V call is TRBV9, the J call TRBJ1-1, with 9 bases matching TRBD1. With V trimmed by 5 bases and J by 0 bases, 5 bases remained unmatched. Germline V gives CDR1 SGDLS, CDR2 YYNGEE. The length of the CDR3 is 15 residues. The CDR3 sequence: CASSQDRGMNTEAFF. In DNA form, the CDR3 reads TGTGCCAGCAGTCAGGACAGGGGCATGAACACTGAAGCTTTCTTT.

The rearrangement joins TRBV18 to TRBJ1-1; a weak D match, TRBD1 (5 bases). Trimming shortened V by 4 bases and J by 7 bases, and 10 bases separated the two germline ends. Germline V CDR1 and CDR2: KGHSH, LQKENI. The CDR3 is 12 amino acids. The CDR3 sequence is CASSLRGDEAFF. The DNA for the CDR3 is TGTGCCAGCTCACTTCGGGGGGATGAAGCTTTCTTT. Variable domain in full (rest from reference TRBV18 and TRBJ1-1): NAGVMQNPRHLVRRRGQEARLRCSPMKGHSHVYWYRQLPEEGLKFMVYLQKENIIDESGMPKERFSAEFPKEGPSILRIQQVVRGDSAAYFCASSLRGDEAFFGQGTRLTVV.

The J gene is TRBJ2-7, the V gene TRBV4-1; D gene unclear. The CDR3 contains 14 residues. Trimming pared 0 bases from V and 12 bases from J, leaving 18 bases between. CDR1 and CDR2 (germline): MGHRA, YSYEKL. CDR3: CASSQDSGRPFPYF. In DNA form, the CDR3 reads TGCGCCAGCAGCCAAGATTCGGGCAGGCCCTTTCCGTACTTC.

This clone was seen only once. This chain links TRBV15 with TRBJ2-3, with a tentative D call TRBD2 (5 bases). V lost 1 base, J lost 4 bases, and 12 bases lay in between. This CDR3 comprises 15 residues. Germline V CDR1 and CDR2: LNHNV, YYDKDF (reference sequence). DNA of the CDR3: TGTGCCACCAGCAGAGTTCGGAGTAGCGCAGATACGCAGTATTTT. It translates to CATSRVRSSADTQYF.

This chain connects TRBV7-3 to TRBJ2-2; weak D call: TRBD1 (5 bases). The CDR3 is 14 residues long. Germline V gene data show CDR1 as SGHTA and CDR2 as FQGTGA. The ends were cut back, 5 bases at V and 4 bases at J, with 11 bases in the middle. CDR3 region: CASSPTEPTGELFF. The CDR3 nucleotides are TGTGCCAGCAGCCCGACAGAACCCACCGGGGAGCTGTTTTTT.

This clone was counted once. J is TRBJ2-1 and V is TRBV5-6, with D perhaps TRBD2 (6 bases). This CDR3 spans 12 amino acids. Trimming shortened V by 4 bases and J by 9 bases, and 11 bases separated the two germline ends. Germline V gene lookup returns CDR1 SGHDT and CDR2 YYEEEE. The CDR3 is CASSIGSSEQFF. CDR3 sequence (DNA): TGTGCCAGCAGCATCGGGAGTTCTGAGCAGTTCTTC. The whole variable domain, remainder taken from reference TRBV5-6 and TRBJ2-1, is DAGVTQSPTHLIKTRGQQVTLRCSPKSGHDTVSWYQQALGQGPQFIFQYYEEEERQRGNFPDRFSGHQFPNYSSELNVNALLLGDSALYLCASSIGSSEQFFGPGTRLTVL.

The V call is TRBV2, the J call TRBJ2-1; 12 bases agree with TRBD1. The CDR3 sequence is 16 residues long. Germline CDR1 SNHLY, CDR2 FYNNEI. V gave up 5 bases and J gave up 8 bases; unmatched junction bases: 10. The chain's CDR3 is CASSLGPGTGGDEQFF. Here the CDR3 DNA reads TGTGCCAGCAGTTTAGGCCCCGGGACAGGGGGCGATGAGCAGTTCTTC. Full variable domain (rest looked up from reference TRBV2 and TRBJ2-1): EPEVTQTPSHQVTQMGQEVILRCVPISNHLYFYWYRQILGQKVEFLVSFYNNEISEKSEIFDDQFSVERPDGSNFTLKIRSTKLEDSAMYFCASSLGPGTGGDEQFFGPGTRLTVL.